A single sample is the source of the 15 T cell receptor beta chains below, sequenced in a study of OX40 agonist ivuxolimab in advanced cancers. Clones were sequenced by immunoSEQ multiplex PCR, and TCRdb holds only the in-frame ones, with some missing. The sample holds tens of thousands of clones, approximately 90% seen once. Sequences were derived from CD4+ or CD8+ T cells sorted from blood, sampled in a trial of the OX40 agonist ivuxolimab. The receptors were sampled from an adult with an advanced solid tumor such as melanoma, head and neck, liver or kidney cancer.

The CDR3 coding sequence is TGTGCCAGCAGTGAATGGCGGGGGGGCGGCTACACCTTC. Translating it yields CASSEWRGGGYTF. The V and J genes are TRBV25-1 and TRBJ1-2; tentatively, D is TRBD1 (6 bases). This CDR3 contains 13 residues. V shed 1 base and J shed 8 bases, with 11 bases lying between them. Germline V gene sequence: CDR1 MGHDK, CDR2 SYGVNS.

The chain's CDR3 is CASSSGGRQETQYF. CDR3 nucleotides: TGTGCCAGCAGCAGTGGGGGTCGCCAAGAGACCCAGTACTTC. The chain uses TRBV7-3 and TRBJ2-5, with D perhaps assigned TRBD1 or TRBD2 (5 bases each). The V and J ends lost 5 bases and 1 base respectively, with 11 bases between them. This CDR3 spans 14 amino acids. CDR1 and CDR2 from the germline V gene are SGHTA and FQGTGA.

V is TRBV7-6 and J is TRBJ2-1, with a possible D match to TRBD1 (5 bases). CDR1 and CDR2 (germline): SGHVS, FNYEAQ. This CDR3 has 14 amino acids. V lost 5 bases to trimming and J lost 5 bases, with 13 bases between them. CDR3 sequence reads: CASSPWGGHNEQFF. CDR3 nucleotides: TGTGCCAGCAGCCCATGGGGCGGCCACAATGAGCAGTTCTTC.

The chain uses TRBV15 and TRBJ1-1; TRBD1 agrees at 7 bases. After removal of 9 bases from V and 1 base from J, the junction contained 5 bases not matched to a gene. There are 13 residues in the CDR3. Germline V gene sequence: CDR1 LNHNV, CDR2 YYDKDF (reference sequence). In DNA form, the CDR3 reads TGTGCCACGTCGGGACAGCCGAACACTGAAGCTTTCTTT. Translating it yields CATSGQPNTEAFF.

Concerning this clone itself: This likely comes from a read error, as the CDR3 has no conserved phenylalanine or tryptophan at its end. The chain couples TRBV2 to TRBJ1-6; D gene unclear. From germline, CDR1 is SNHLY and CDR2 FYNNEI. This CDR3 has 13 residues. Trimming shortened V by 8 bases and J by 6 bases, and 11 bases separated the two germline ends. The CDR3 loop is CASQLGLNSPLHL. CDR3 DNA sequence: TGTGCCAGCCAGCTGGGTCTTAATTCACCCCTCCACCTT.

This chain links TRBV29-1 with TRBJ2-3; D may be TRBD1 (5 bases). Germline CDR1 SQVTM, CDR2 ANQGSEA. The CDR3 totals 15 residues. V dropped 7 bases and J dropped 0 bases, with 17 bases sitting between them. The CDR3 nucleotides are TGCAGCGCCCAGACAGCCCCAAGTAGCACAGATACGCAGTATTTT. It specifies CSAQTAPSSTDTQYF.

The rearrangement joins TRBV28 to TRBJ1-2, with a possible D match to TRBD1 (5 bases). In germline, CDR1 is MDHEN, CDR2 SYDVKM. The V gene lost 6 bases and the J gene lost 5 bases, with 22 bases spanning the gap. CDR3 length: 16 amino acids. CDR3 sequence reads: CASRPKGRRRGYGYTF. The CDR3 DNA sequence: TGTGCCAGCAGGCCTAAGGGGAGACGGAGGGGTTATGGCTACACCTTC.

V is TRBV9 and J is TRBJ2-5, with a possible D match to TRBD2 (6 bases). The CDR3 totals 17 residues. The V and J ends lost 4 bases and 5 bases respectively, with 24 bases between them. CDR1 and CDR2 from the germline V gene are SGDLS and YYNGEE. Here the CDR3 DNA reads TGTGCCAGCAGCACAAGGTCGAGTGGCTTTCGGGGGGAGACCCAGTACTTC. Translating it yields CASSTRSSGFRGETQYF.

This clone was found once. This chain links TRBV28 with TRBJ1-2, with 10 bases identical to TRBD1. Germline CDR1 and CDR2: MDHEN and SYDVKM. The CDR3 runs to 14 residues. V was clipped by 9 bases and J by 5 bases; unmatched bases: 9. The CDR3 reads CASFPGTGVYGYTF. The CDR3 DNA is TGTGCCAGTTTTCCCGGGACAGGGGTGTATGGCTACACCTTC.

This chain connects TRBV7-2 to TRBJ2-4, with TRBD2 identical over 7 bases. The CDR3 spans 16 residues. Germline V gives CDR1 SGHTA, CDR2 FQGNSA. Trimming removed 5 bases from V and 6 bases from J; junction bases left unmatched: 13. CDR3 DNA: TGTGCCAGCAGCCCTCAGTCGGCTAGCGGCGGAAACATTCAGTACTTC. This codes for CASSPQSASGGNIQYF.

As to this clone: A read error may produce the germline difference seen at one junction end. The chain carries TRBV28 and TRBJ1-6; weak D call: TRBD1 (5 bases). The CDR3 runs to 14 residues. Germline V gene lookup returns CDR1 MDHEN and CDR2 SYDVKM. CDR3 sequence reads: CASGTRSLPDNRSF. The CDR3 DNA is TGTGCCAGCGGGACCCGCAGCCTCCCTGACAATAGGTCTTTT.

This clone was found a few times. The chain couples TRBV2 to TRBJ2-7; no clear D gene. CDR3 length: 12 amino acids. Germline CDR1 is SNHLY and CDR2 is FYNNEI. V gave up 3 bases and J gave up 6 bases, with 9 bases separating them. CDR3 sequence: CASSDGRAEQYF. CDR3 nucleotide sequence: TGTGCCAGCAGTGACGGTAGGGCCGAGCAGTACTTC.

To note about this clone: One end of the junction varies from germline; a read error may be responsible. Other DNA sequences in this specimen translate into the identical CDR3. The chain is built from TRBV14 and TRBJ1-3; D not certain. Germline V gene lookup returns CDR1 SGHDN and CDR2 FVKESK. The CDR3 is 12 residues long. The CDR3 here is CASSPTVGTIYF. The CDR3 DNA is TGTGCCAGTAGCCCGACGGTCGGCACCATATATTTT.

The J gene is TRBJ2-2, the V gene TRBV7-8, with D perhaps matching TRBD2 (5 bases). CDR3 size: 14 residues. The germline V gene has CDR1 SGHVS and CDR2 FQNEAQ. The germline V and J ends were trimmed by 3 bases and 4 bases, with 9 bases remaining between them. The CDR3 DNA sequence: TGTGCCAGCAGCTTCTTAGGGAGCACCGGGGAGCTGTTTTTT. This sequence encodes CASSFLGSTGELFF.

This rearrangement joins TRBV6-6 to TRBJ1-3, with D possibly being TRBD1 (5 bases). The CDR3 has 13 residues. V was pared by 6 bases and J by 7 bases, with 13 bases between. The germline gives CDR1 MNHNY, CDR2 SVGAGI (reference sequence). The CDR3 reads CASRSGGGNTIYF. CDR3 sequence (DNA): TGTGCCAGCAGGTCCGGGGGGGGGAACACCATATATTTT.